This T cell receptor (beta chain) was captured by sequencing in a study of blood T cell repertoires in COVID-19. Overall study context: T cells, B-cell-depleted T cells, or PBMCs supplied cDNA or gDNA.

Germline V gene data show CDR1 as MNHNS and CDR2 as SASEGT. CDR3 size: 12 residues. Trimming took off 3 bases at V and 5 bases at J, with 8 bases between the two ends. TCRdb's copy holds only in-frame clones and misses some; the assay was immunoSEQ multiplex PCR. The data contain 60,000 or so clones, approximately 75% of them seen just once; the ten biggest clones take up under 15%. The receptor comes from a man aged 80 or over with acute or convalescent COVID-19. The chain couples TRBV6-1 to TRBJ2-7, with a tentative D call TRBD1 (5 bases). Sequencing was performed on peripheral blood. The CDR3 here is CASSENRHEQYF. Written as DNA, the CDR3 is TGTGCCAGCAGTGAGAACAGGCACGAGCAGTACTTC.